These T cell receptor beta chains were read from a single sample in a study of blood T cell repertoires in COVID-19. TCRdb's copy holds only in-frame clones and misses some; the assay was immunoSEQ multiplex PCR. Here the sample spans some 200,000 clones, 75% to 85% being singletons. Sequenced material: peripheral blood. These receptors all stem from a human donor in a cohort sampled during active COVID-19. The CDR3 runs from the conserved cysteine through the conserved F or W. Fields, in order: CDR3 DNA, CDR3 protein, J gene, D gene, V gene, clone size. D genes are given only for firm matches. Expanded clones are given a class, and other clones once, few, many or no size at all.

TGTGCCAGCAGCTTACCAGGTCGAGGGAAGTACGAGCAGTACTTC	CASSLPGRGKYEQYF	TRBJ2-7	.	TRBV7-9	.
TGTGCCAGCAGCTCTGGAGCGGGTCTCCAAGAGACCCAGTACTTC	CASSSGAGLQETQYF	TRBJ2-5	.	TRBV5-4	.
TGTGCCACCAGTGAACAGGGAGTTTTGGGCAATCAGCCCCAGCATTTT	CATSEQGVLGNQPQHF	TRBJ1-5	.	TRBV24-1	once
TGTGCCAGCAGCTTAGGGGGCGGGAGCTATTACTTC	CASSLGGGSYYF	TRBJ2-7	TRBD2	TRBV7-2	.
TGCAGTGTCAGCTTGACAGGGAACTATGGCTACACCTTC	CSVSLTGNYGYTF	TRBJ1-2	TRBD1	TRBV29-1	few
TGTGCCAGCAGCTTATCAGGGGCCAAAAACATTCAGTACTTC	CASSLSGAKNIQYF	TRBJ2-4	.	TRBV5-6	.
TGTGCCAGCAGTTTTCGGACTGAAGCTTTCTTT	CASSFRTEAFF	TRBJ1-1	.	TRBV27	few
TGTGCCAGCAGCGCGACAGGGGGCACCTACAATGAGCAGTTCTTC	CASSATGGTYNEQFF	TRBJ2-1	TRBD1	TRBV7-9	.
TGCGCCAGCAGCCAAATGTTTCTGGGACAGCAAAACAATGAGCAGTTCTTC	CASSQMFLGQQNNEQFF	TRBJ2-1	TRBD1	TRBV4-1	.
TGTGCCAGCAGTGTGATGCCCGGGACTAGCGGGCCGGAGGGGGTGAGCACCGGGGAGCTGTTTTTT	CASSVMPGTSGPEGVSTGELFF	TRBJ2-2	TRBD2	TRBV2	.
TGTGCCAGCAGTTTACGGACAGGGTTCCGTATCTACGAGCAGTACTTC	CASSLRTGFRIYEQYF	TRBJ2-7	TRBD1	TRBV28	.
TGTGCCAGCAGCGAGCCAGGTCATGGCTACACCTTC	CASSEPGHGYTF	TRBJ1-2	.	TRBV3-1/TRBV3-2	.
TGCAGTGCTAGTGAGGGTGTCTTCAGAGGCGGGGTGTCACGGGAGCCTCCGGGGGAGCAGTACTTC	CSASEGVFRGGVSREPPGEQYF	TRBJ2-7	.	TRBV20-1	.
TGTGCCAGCAGTTTCTCGGACAGGGACTCCTTACGAAACGAGCAGTACTTC	CASSFSDRDSLRNEQYF	TRBJ2-7	TRBD1	TRBV28	.
TGCGCCAGCAGCCAAGCAGGGGGCATTTATGGCTACACCTTC	CASSQAGGIYGYTF	TRBJ1-2	TRBD1	TRBV4-1	.
TGTGCCATCAGGCCCTCAGGGGGGCGGGTCACTGAAGCTTTCTTT	CAIRPSGGRVTEAFF	TRBJ1-1	TRBD1	TRBV10-3	.
TGCGCCAGTAAACCCCCACAGGGCGACGAGCAGTACTTC	CASKPPQGDEQYF	TRBJ2-7	.	TRBV23-1	.
TGTGCCAGCAGTACCTCGTGGGGGGAGTCCTCAGATACGCAGTATTTT	CASSTSWGESSDTQYF	TRBJ2-3	.	TRBV27	.
TGTGCCAGCAACCTAGCGGGAGTCACAGATACGCAGTATTTT	CASNLAGVTDTQYF	TRBJ2-3	TRBD2	TRBV7-2	.
TGCGCCAGCAGCCCCAAAGCCCTAGCGGGGACGAACAATGAGCAGTTCTTC	CASSPKALAGTNNEQFF	TRBJ2-1	TRBD2	TRBV4-1	.
TGTGCCAGCAGCCCAGGAGGCTCTGGGGCCAACGTCCTGACTTTC	CASSPGGSGANVLTF	TRBJ2-6	.	TRBV4-2	.
TGCGCCAGCAGCCCAGATCCTATGAACACTGAAGCTTTCTTT	CASSPDPMNTEAFF	TRBJ1-1	.	TRBV4-1	.
TGCGCCAGCAGCTTGTCAGGGGTAGAGACCCAGTACTTC	CASSLSGVETQYF	TRBJ2-5	.	TRBV5-1	once
TGCGCCAGCAGCCAAGTGGGACAGGGCTACGAGCAGTACTTC	CASSQVGQGYEQYF	TRBJ2-7	TRBD1	TRBV4-1	.
TGCAGTGCTAGTGTGGCTAGCGGGAACTACAATGAGCAGTTCTTC	CSASVASGNYNEQFF	TRBJ2-1	TRBD2	TRBV20-1	.
TGTGCCAGCTCACCACTCGGCCAAGAGACCCAGTACTTC	CASSPLGQETQYF	TRBJ2-5	.	TRBV18	few
TGTGCCAGCAGTGTCCAACAGAGCACAGATACGCAGTATTTT	CASSVQQSTDTQYF	TRBJ2-3	.	TRBV6-4	.
TGTGCCAGCACCTCCCGGAGGGGCTGGGAAAAACTGTTTTTT	CASTSRRGWEKLFF	TRBJ1-4	.	TRBV6-5	.
TGCGCCAGCAGCCAAGGGACAGGGGCGAACACCGGGGAGCTGTTTTTT	CASSQGTGANTGELFF	TRBJ2-2	TRBD1	TRBV4-1	.
TGCGCCAGCAGCCAAGCACCCAGAGGGGGGGAGGCCCAGTACTTC	CASSQAPRGGEAQYF	TRBJ2-5	.	TRBV4-1	once
TGTGCCAGCAGGAAGACAGGGTATGACTATGGCTACACCTTC	CASRKTGYDYGYTF	TRBJ1-2	TRBD1	TRBV27	.
TGTGCCAGCAGCAAATTGAGAGCTGGACAGGGGGGCGAAAAACTGTTTTTT	CASSKLRAGQGGEKLFF	TRBJ1-4	.	TRBV21-1	few
TGTGCCAGCAGCCCGGGACAGGGTAGGGAGACCCAGTACTTC	CASSPGQGRETQYF	TRBJ2-5	TRBD1	TRBV5-5	.
TGTGCCAGCAAACCACCCCCCTCTCAGGGGGCGAACACTGAAGCTTTCTTT	CASKPPPSQGANTEAFF	TRBJ1-1	TRBD1	TRBV7-6	.
TGTGCCAGCACCAGGGGGCGCAGCTATGGCTACACCTTC	CASTRGRSYGYTF	TRBJ1-2	TRBD1	TRBV6-5	.
TGTGCTAGTGGTTTGGGGCATGGCTACACCTTC	CASGLGHGYTF	TRBJ1-2	.	TRBV12-5	.
TGCGCCAGCAGTCAAGAGTTGTGGGAGCAGTACTTC	CASSQELWEQYF	TRBJ2-7	.	TRBV23-1	.
TGCGCCAGCAGTGAGTTGAGGACAGGGAACACCGGGGAGCTGTTTTTT	CASSELRTGNTGELFF	TRBJ2-2	TRBD1	TRBV10-1	once
TGCAGCGTTGAAGAAATCCGGGAGACCCAGTACTTC	CSVEEIRETQYF	TRBJ2-5	.	TRBV29-1	.
TGTGCCAGTAGTATCGACAGGCCTCGGCCCCAGCATTTT	CASSIDRPRPQHF	TRBJ1-5	.	TRBV19	.
TGTGCCAGCAGCCAGTTACCGGGGACAGCGACGAACACTGAAGCTTTCTTT	CASSQLPGTATNTEAFF	TRBJ1-1	TRBD1	TRBV7-9	.
TGTGCAAGTCGCGGTGGCGGGGCGGTTGAGCAGTACTTC	CASRGGGAVEQYF	TRBJ2-7	.	TRBV12-2	.